Below are 8 T cell receptor beta chains sequenced from a single sample in a study of shared clonotypes between healthy human individuals. The method was immunoSEQ multiplex PCR; TCRdb's version includes in-frame clones alone and lacks a portion of them. Of around 510,000 clones in the sample, approximately 95% were seen once. Material: naive CD4+ T cells sorted from blood. Specified subset: CD45RA+ positively selected. Source of these receptors: a woman aged 25 to 45 in good health.

This clone was counted a few times. The chain combines TRBV7-7 with TRBJ2-5; possibly TRBD2 for D (5 bases). The V end was cut by 3 bases, the J end by 5 bases, with 10 bases between. The V gene's germline CDR1 is SSHAT and CDR2 FNYEAQ (reference sequence). This CDR3 spans 13 amino acids. In DNA, the CDR3 is TGTGCCAGCAGCTTGATGGAGGTTGAGACCCAGTACTTC. This translates into CASSLMEVETQYF. Drawing the rest from reference TRBV7-7 and TRBJ2-5, the complete variable domain is GAGVSQSPRYKVTKRGQDVTLRCDPISSHATLYWYQQALGQGPEFLTYFNYEAQPDKSGLPSDRFSAERPEGSISTLTIQRTEQRDSAMYRCASSLMEVETQYFGPGTRLLVL.

The chain links TRBV6-5 to TRBJ2-3; no clear D. Between the trimmed V and J ends, which lost 2 bases and 0 bases, there was a span of 6 bases. The germline V gene has CDR1 MNHEY and CDR2 SVGAGI. The CDR3 sequence is 14 residues long. CDR3 residues: CASSYGSSTDTQYF. The DNA of the CDR3 is TGTGCCAGCAGTTACGGGTCTAGCACAGATACGCAGTATTTT.

This clone showed up just once. This chain connects TRBV28 to TRBJ1-4; D is undetermined. V lost 5 bases, J lost 1 base, and 11 bases lay in between. The CDR3 is made up of 15 amino acids. Germline values: CDR1 MDHEN, CDR2 SYDVKM. The CDR3 sequence is CASSLFRLTNEKLFF. The CDR3 DNA reads TGTGCCAGCAGTCTCTTCAGGCTAACTAATGAAAAACTGTTTTTT.

This chain connects TRBV7-9 to TRBJ2-3; 9 bases align to TRBD1. V was pared by 8 bases and J by 0 bases, with 6 bases of the junction left unmatched. CDR3 length: 15 amino acids. Germline CDR1 and CDR2: SEHNR and FQNEAQ (reference sequence). The CDR3 is CASGPDRGSTDTQYF. CDR3 coding DNA: TGTGCCAGCGGACCAGACAGGGGGAGCACAGATACGCAGTATTTT.

The J gene is TRBJ1-2, the V gene TRBV11-2, with D possibly TRBD1 on 6 matching bases. The V end lost 4 bases, the J end lost 4 bases, and 13 bases lay between the germline ends. Germline loops: CDR1 SGHAT, CDR2 FQNNGV. The CDR3 is 14 amino acids. CDR3 coding DNA: TGTGCCAGCAGCTGGGCGAGGGGGGGCTATGGCTACACCTTC. This translates into CASSWARGGYGYTF.

J is TRBJ1-4 and V is TRBV19; TRBD1 matches at 7 bases. The CDR3 has 14 residues. Trimming took 3 bases from V and 7 from J; bases not matched to a gene: 5. The germline V gene encodes CDR1 LNHDA and CDR2 SQIVND (reference sequence). In DNA form, the CDR3 reads TGTGCCAGTAGTATCCTTGGACAGGCTGAAAAACTGTTTTTT. Its protein product is CASSILGQAEKLFF. Together with reference TRBV19 and TRBJ1-4, the CDR3 gives the full variable domain: DGGITQSPKYLFRKEGQNVTLSCEQNLNHDAMYWYRQDPGQGLRLIYYSQIVNDFQKGDIAEGYSVSREKKESFPLTVTSAQKNPTAFYLCASSILGQAEKLFFGSGTQLSVL.

The chain combines TRBV2 with TRBJ2-5, with D maybe TRBD1 (6 bases). This CDR3 has 13 amino acids. V was shortened by 7 bases and J by 1 base, with 10 bases between the two germline ends. Germline V gene data show CDR1 as SNHLY and CDR2 as FYNNEI. The CDR3 loop is CASNDRRQETQYF. In DNA, the CDR3 is TGTGCCAGCAACGACAGGCGCCAAGAGACCCAGTACTTC. The whole variable domain, remainder taken from reference TRBV2 and TRBJ2-5, is EPEVTQTPSHQVTQMGQEVILRCVPISNHLYFYWYRQILGQKVEFLVSFYNNEISEKSEIFDDQFSVERPDGSNFTLKIRSTKLEDSAMYFCASNDRRQETQYFGPGTRLLVL.

Turning to this clone: This sample includes further DNA sequences coding for the same CDR3. V gene TRBV10-1 combines with J gene TRBJ2-7; 11 bases are shared with TRBD2. Germline CDR1 is WNHNN and CDR2 is SYGVQD (reference sequence). The trim removed 0 bases at V and 3 bases at J, leaving 1 base unmatched. The CDR3 runs 15 residues. CDR3 sequence: CASSESGTSGYEQYF. DNA of the CDR3: TGCGCCAGCAGTGAGTCGGGGACTAGCGGCTACGAGCAGTACTTC.